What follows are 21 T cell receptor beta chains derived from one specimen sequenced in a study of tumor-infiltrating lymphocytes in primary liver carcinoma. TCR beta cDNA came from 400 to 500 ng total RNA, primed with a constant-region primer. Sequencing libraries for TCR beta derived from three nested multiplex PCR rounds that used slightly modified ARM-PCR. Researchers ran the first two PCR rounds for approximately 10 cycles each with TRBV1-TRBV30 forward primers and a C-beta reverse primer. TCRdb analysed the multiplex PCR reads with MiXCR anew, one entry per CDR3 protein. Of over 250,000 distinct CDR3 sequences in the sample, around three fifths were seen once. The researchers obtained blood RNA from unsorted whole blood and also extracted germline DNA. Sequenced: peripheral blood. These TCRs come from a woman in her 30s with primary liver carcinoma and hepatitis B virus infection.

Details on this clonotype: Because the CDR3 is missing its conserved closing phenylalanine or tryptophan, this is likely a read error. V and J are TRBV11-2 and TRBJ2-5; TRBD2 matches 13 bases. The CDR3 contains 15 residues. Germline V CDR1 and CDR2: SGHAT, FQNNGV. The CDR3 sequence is CTSSVTSGRGETQYL. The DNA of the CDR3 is TGTACCAGCAGCGTCACTAGCGGGAGGGGTGAGACCCAGTACTTA.

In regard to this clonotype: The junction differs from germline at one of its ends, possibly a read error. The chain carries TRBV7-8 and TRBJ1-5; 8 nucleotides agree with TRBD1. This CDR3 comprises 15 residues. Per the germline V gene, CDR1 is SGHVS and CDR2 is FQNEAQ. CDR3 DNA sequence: TGTGCCAGCAGTTCCGGGACAGGAGGAAATCAGCCCCATCATTTT. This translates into CASSSGTGGNQPHHF. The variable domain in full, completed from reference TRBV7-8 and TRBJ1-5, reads GAGVSQSPRYKVAKRGQDVALRCDPISGHVSLFWYQQALGQGPEFLTYFQNEAQLDKSGLPSDRFFAERPEGSVSTLKIQRTQQEDSAVYLCASSSGTGGNQPHHFGDGTRLSIL.

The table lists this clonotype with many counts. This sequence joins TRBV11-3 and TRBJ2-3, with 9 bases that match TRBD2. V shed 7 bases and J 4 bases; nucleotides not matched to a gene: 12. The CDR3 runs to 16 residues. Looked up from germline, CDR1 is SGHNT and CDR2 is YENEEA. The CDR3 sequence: CASKFASGDWADTQYF. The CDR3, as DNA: TGTGCCAGCAAGTTCGCTAGCGGGGATTGGGCAGATACGCAGTATTTT. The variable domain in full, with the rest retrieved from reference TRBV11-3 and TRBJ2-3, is EAGVVQSPRYKIIEKKQPVAFWCNPISGHNTLYWYLQNLGQGPELLIRYENEEAVDDSQLPKDRFSAERLKGVDSTLKIQPAELGDSAVYLCASKFASGDWADTQYFGPGTRLTVL.

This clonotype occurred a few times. The CDR3 loop is CASSSVFSGREGNEQFF. The CDR3 coding sequence is TGTGCCAGCAGTTCCGTTTTTAGTGGGAGGGAAGGGAATGAGCAGTTCTTC. The V call is TRBV28, the J call TRBJ2-1; 7 bases are shared with TRBD2. CDR3 length equals 17 residues. J lost 7 bases, V lost 4 bases, and 16 bases had no gene match. The germline CDR1 and CDR2 sequences are MDHEN and SYDVKM.

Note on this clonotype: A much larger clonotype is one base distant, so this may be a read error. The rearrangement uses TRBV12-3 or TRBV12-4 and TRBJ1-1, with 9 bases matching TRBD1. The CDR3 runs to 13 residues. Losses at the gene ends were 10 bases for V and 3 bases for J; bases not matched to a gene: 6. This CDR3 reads CATRRTGDTEAFF. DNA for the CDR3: TGTGCCACCAGACGGACAGGGGACACTGAAGCTTTCTTT.

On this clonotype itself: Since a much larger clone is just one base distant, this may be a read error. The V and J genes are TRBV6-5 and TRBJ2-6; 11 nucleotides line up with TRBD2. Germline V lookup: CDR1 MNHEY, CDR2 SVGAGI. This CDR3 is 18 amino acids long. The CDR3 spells CAGSLGTSGGSGANVLTF. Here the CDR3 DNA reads TGTGCCGGCAGCCTTGGGACTAGCGGCGGCTCTGGGGCCAACGTCCTGACTTTC.

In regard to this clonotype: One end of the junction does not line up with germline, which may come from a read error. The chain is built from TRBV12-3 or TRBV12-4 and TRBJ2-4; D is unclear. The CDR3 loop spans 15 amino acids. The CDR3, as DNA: TGTGCAAGCAGTCCTACTTGGATAACCAAAAACATTCAGTACTTC. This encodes CASSPTWITKNIQYF.

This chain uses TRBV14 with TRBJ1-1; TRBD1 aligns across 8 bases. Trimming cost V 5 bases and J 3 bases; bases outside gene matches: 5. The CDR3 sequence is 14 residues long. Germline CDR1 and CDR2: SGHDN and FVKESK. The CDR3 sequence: CASSLLQGDTEAFF. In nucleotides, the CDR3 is TGTGCCAGCAGCTTATTACAGGGGGACACTGAAGCTTTCTTT.

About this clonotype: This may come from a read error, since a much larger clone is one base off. In DNA, the CDR3 is TGCGCCAGCAGCCAAGTTCGCGGGAGAGATGATGCGCAGTATTTT. Protein: CASSQVRGRDDAQYF. The chain is built from TRBV4-3 and TRBJ2-3; 7 bases fit TRBD2. The germline V gene encodes CDR1 LGHNA and CDR2 YSLEER. The CDR3 spans 15 residues. Germline trimming cut 1 base from V and 10 bases from J; bases unmatched to any gene: 11.

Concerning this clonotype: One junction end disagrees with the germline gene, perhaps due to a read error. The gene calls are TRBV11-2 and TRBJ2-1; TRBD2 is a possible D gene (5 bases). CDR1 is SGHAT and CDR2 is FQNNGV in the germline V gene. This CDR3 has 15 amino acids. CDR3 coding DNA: TGTGCCAGCCGCTTCACCAGAGGGTCCTACAATGAGCAGTTCTTC. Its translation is CASRFTRGSYNEQFF.

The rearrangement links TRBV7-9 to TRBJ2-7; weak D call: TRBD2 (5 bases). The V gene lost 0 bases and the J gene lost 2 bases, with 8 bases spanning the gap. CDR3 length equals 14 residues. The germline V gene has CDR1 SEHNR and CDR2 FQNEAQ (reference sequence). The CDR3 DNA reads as TGTGCCAGCAGCTTAGCCGTGGGAGCCTACGAGCAGTACTTC. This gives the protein CASSLAVGAYEQYF.

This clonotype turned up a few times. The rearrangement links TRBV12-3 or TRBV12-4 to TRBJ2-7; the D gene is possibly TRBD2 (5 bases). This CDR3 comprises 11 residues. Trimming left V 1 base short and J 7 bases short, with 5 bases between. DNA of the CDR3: TGTGCCAGCAGTTTAGAGCGGGAGCAGTACTTC. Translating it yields CASSLEREQYF.

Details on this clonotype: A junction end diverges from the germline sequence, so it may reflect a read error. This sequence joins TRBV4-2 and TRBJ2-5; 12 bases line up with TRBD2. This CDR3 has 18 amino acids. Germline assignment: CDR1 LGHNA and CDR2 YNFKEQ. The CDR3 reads CASNQVVGLAGRGETQYF. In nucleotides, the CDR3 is TGTGCCAGCAACCAAGTCGTCGGACTAGCGGGACGAGGAGAGACCCAGTACTTC.

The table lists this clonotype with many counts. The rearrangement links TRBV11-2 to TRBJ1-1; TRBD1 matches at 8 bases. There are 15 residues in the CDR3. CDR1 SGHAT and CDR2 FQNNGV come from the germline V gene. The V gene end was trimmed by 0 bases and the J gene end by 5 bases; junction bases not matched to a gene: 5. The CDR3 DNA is TGTGCCAGCAGCTTAGAGACAGGGGTTGATACTGAAGCTTTCTTT. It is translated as CASSLETGVDTEAFF.

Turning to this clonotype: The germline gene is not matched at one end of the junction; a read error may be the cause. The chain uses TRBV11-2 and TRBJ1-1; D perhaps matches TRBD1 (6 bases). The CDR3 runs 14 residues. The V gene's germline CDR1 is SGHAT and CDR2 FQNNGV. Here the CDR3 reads CASNFRGGLTEACF. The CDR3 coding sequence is TGTGCCAGCAACTTTCGGGGGGGGCTCACTGAAGCTTGCTTT.

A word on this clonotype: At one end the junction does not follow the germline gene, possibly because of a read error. The CDR3 DNA reads TGTGCCAGCAGCCACTTGAGGGAAAGCACTGAAGCTTTATTT. Its protein product is CASSHLRESTEALF. This chain links TRBV4-1 with TRBJ1-1; D is uncertain. CDR1 is MGHRA and CDR2 is YSYEKL in the germline V gene. The CDR3 loop spans 14 amino acids.

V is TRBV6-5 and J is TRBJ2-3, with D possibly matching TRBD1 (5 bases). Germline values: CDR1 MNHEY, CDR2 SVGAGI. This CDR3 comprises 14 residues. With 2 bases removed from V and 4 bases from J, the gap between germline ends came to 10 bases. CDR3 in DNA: TGTGCCAGCAGTTACAGGGGTACCCCAGATACGCAGTATTTT. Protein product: CASSYRGTPDTQYF.

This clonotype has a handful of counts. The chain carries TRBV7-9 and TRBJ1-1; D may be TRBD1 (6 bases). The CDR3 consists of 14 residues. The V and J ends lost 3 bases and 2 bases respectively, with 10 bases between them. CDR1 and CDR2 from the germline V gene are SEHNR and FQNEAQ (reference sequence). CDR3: CASSFRTVNTEAFF. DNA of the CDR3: TGTGCCAGCAGCTTTCGGACAGTCAACACTGAAGCTTTCTTT.

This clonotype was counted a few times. CDR3 loop: CASGLAVGEQFF. DNA of the CDR3: TGTGCTAGTGGTTTGGCCGTCGGTGAGCAGTTCTTC. The genes are TRBV12-5 and TRBJ2-1; D call uncertain. Germline V lookup: CDR1 LGHNT, CDR2 FRNRAP. V was cut by 1 base and J by 9 bases, with 7 bases left in between. The CDR3 loop spans 12 amino acids.

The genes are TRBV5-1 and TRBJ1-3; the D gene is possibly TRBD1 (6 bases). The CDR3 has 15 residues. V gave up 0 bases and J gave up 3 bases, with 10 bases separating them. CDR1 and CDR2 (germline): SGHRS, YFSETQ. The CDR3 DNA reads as TGCGCCAGCAGCTTGGGCACAGGGATTGGAAACACCATATATTTT. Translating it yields CASSLGTGIGNTIYF.

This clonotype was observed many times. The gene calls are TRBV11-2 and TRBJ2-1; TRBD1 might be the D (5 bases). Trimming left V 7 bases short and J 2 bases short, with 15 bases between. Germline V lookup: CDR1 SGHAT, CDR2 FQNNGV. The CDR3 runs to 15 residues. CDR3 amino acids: CASTPERGAYNEQFF. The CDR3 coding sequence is TGTGCCAGCACCCCGGAAAGGGGTGCCTACAATGAGCAGTTCTTC.